These T cell receptor beta chains were read from a single sample in a study of identical twins. Via MiXCR, TCRdb re-called the 5' RACE reads, giving one row per CDR3 protein. Among some 1,700,000 distinct CDR3 sequences, about 32% were seen once, and the ten largest hold about 0.3%. Sequencing input: cord blood. These receptors all come from a newborn girl in good health. Both conserved end residues are part of each CDR3. D genes are given only for firm matches. Clone size is given for some rows only: seen once, a few or many times, or a class if the clone is expanded.

CDR3 DNA	CDR3 protein	V gene	J gene	clone size	D gene	CDR3 length
TGCGCCAGCAGCTGGGGCGGAACCTACAATGAGCAGTTCTTC	CASSWGGTYNEQFF	TRBV5-1	TRBJ2-1	-	-	14
TGTGCCAGCACCACCTCCTTTGAGACGGGGGCTTATGGCTACACCTTC	CASTTSFETGAYGYTF	TRBV12-3/TRBV12-4	TRBJ1-2	-	-	16
TGTGCCAGCAGAGACACAACAGGGGATGGCTACACCTTC	CASRDTTGDGYTF	TRBV6-1	TRBJ1-2	-	TRBD1	13
TGCAGTGCTAGGGACCCAGCGGGAGGCACAGAGACCCAGTACTTC	CSARDPAGGTETQYF	TRBV20-1	TRBJ2-5	-	TRBD2	15
TGCGCCAGCAGCCGTCGAGCTATGGGACAGCCTCTCATGAACACTGAAGCTTTCTTT	CASSRRAMGQPLMNTEAFF	TRBV5-1	TRBJ1-1	few	TRBD1	19
TGCGCCAGCAGCTTATCCGGACTTGCGGGAGCGGGATACAATGAGCAGTACTTC	CASSLSGLAGAGYNEQYF	TRBV5-1	TRBJ2-7	-	TRBD2	18
TGCAGTGCCCCTCCCCGAGGGACAGATACGCAGTATTTT	CSAPPRGTDTQYF	TRBV20-1	TRBJ2-3	few	-	13
TGTGCCAGCAACCAAGTTCCAGCGGGAAGCCGAGGAGATACGCAGTATTTT	CASNQVPAGSRGDTQYF	TRBV4-2	TRBJ2-3	-	TRBD2	17
TGTGCCAGCTCATCTTTCAGCCTTGTCTGGGGGGCGCGGAGCTATGGCTACACCTTC	CASSSFSLVWGARSYGYTF	TRBV18	TRBJ1-2	-	-	19
TGCAGTGCTATGCGGACAGAAAACACTGAAGCTTTCTTT	CSAMRTENTEAFF	TRBV20-1	TRBJ1-1	few	-	13
TGTGCCAGCAGCTCCTCCGTCGGCGTTAGCTCCTACAATGAGCAGTTCTTC	CASSSSVGVSSYNEQFF	TRBV9	TRBJ2-1	-	-	17
TGTGCCAGCAGCTTTCAGACTAGCGGGGGGCCCACAGATACGCAGTATTTT	CASSFQTSGGPTDTQYF	TRBV7-2	TRBJ2-3	-	TRBD2	17
TGCAGTGCTAGCATTCCTAGCCTCAGCACAGATACGCAGTATTTT	CSASIPSLSTDTQYF	TRBV20-1	TRBJ2-3	few	-	15
TGTGCCAGCAGAAGACACAGCTCTGGGGCCAACGTCCTGACTTTC	CASRRHSSGANVLTF	TRBV28	TRBJ2-6	many	-	15
TGTGCCATCAGTAAATCAGGGCCTAATGAGCAGTTCTTC	CAISKSGPNEQFF	TRBV10-3	TRBJ2-1	few	-	13
TGCGCCAGCAGCCCTATAGACAGGGAAACCTACGAGCAGTACTTC	CASSPIDRETYEQYF	TRBV4-1	TRBJ2-7	few	TRBD1	15
TGTGCTAGCAGTGAAGCATCGGGGGCCTATGGCTACACCTTC	CASSEASGAYGYTF	TRBV2	TRBJ1-2	-	-	14
TGTGCCAGCAGCTTGGAGGGACCGTTCTATGGCTACACCTTC	CASSLEGPFYGYTF	TRBV5-6	TRBJ1-2	few	-	14
TGTGCCAGCAGTAGGAGACAGGGTGCCAAACTGTTTTTT	CASSRRQGAKLFF	TRBV28	TRBJ1-4	few	TRBD1	13
TGTGCCAGCAGTCCCGGAGGGGCTAGCGGGGGGCCCTACGAGCAGTACTTC	CASSPGGASGGPYEQYF	TRBV6-2/TRBV6-3	TRBJ2-7	-	TRBD2	17
TGTGCCAGCAGCCCCCAGACGGGCCTCAATCAGCCCCAGCATTTT	CASSPQTGLNQPQHF	TRBV7-2	TRBJ1-5	-	-	15
TGCGCCAGCAGCCCCCGTCCCGGGACAGGGGCGAGCTCCTACAATGAGCAGTTCTTC	CASSPRPGTGASSYNEQFF	TRBV5-1	TRBJ2-1	-	TRBD1	19
TGCGCCAGCAGCCGGACTAGCGGGAGTGTAAATGAGCAGTTCTTC	CASSRTSGSVNEQFF	TRBV5-1	TRBJ2-1	-	TRBD2	15
TGTGCCAGCAGCTTAGAAGTGAGCTCCTATAATTCACCCCTCCACTTT	CASSLEVSSYNSPLHF	TRBV7-9	TRBJ1-6	-	-	16
TGTGCCAGCAGGGTACAGGTCGGGGGCTCCTACGAGCAGTACTTC	CASRVQVGGSYEQYF	TRBV2	TRBJ2-7	few	-	15
TGTGCCAGCAGCCAAGGCGCCTGGACTAGTTCTAACGAGCAGTACTTC	CASSQGAWTSSNEQYF	TRBV3-1	TRBJ2-7	-	TRBD2	16
TGCGCCAGCAGTCAATCGACGACTAGACCGGGGACAGATACGCAGTATTTT	CASSQSTTRPGTDTQYF	TRBV23-1	TRBJ2-3	-	-	17
TGTGCCAGCAAATTAGCGGTAGGCACAGATACGCAGTATTTT	CASKLAVGTDTQYF	TRBV2	TRBJ2-3	-	-	14
TGCAGTGCTAGAGGGAGCGGGAGGGTCAATGAGCAGTTCTTC	CSARGSGRVNEQFF	TRBV20-1	TRBJ2-1	few	TRBD2	14
TGCGCCAGCAGCCAAGCCTTCGAAACTCTCTCGGGGCAGTTCTTC	CASSQAFETLSGQFF	TRBV4-1	TRBJ2-1	-	-	15
TGCGCCAGCAGCTTTCCGGGACATAGCAATCAGCCCCAGCATTTT	CASSFPGHSNQPQHF	TRBV5-1	TRBJ1-5	many	-	15
TGTGCCATCAGTGAATCAGGGGTAGGGACCTACGAGGAGTGCTTC	CAISESGVGTYEECF	TRBV10-3	TRBJ2-7	-	-	15
TGTGCCAGCAGCGCTCGCCGAATCGCCTACAATGAGCAGTTCTTC	CASSARRIAYNEQFF	TRBV7-8	TRBJ2-1	few	-	15
TGCAGTGCTAGAGATTTCATTGATACGCAGTATTTT	CSARDFIDTQYF	TRBV20-1	TRBJ2-3	-	-	12